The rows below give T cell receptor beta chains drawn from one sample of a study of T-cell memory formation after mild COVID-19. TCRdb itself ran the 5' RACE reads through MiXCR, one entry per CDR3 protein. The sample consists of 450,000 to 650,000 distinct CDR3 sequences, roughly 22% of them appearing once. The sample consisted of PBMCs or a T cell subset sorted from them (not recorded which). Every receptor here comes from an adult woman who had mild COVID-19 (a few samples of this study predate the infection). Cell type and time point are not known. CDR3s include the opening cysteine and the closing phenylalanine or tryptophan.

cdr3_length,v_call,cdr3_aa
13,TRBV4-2,CASSLTRADTQYF
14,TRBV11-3,CASSLDGVTYEQYF
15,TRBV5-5,CASSLAWAGTYEQYF
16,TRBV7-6,CASSHRSGAVAGELFF
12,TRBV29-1,CSVRQHTYEQYF
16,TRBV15,CATSRDPRATSYEQYF
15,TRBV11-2,CASSKASGRVLRQFF
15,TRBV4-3,CASSQEYDGFETQYF
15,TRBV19,CASRRAALNTGELFF
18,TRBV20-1,CSARSRTSGSLAYNEQFF
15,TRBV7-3,CASSLAPTGTSEQYF
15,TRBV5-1,CASSSNGGINSPLHF
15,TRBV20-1,CSARDPAGAQETQYF
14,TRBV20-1,CSPAGGPTNYGYTF
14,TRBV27,CASSLSKGGDTQYF
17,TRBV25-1,CASSEQVTSGRTGELFF
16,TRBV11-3,CASSLVRATSYNEQFF
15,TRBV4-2,CASSQGSAYSNEQFF
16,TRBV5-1,CASSWKDRGSSYEQYF
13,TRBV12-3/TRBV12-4,CASSSRGPSEAFF
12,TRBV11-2,CASSPTGNTIYF
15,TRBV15,CATSRDGTPQETQYF
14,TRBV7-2,CASSYSRGGEKLFF
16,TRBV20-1,CSAREGAGGLMDEQFF
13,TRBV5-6,CASSPTAQETQYF
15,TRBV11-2,CASSSRTGTIDEQFF
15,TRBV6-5,CASSYSDREDHEQYF
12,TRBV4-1,CASSQGDAGYTF
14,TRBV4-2,CASSQDLSANEQFF
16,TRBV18,CASSPTQGGQGNTIYF
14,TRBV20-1,CSAPRAGAVYEQYF
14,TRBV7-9,CASGRDLLWDTQYF
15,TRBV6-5,CASSLPGLAGLKQFF
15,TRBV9,CASSVGASRQETQYF
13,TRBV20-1,CSARAWTVYEQYF
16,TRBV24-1,CATSDSRQGGHTEAFF
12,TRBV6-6,CASSQDRYEQYF
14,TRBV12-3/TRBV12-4,CASSLSPVQYEQYF
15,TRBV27,CASSPSTGFSTEAFF
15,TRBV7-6,CASSLLEEATETQYF
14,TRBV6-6,CASSYLQDMDIQYF
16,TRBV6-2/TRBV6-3,CASSYSSRAGDYEQYF
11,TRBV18,CASSPHPEQYF
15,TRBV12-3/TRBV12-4,CASSTTGRDNQPQHF
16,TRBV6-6,CASSTGTSGRFNTQYF
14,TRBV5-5,CASSWRGQNTEAFF
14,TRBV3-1,CASSSRRNTGELFF
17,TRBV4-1,CASSPTLLAGKAGELFF
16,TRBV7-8,CASSLGTSGASYEQYF
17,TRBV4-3,CASSQDQKRRFTDTQYF
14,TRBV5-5,CASSYAGVSYEQYF
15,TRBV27,CASSFGQGGYNEQFF
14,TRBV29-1,CSGGDSLTNEKLFF
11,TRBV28,CASIAGGTQYF
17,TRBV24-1,CATSLGQGNALNQPQHF